Included here is one T cell receptor beta chain sequence, with context. As yet, its antigen is unknown. Other DNA sequences in this sample translate to the same CDR3. Germline CDR1 is ENHRY and CDR2 is SYGVKD. This CDR3 has 14 amino acids. The V gene end was trimmed by 4 bases and the J gene end by 2 bases; junction bases not matched to a gene: 5. This sample is part of a study of shared clonotypes between healthy human individuals. Study results and limitations: Among donors, clonotype sharing was expected to be affected by sequencing depth. What limited the represented genetic and exposure-history diversity was the small number of donors. Non-shared clonotypes had lower generation probabilities than those shared by all four donors.

CCR7-negative CD45RA+ TemRA cells were combined with CD45RO+ cells to form CD8 memory. The repertoire was sequenced with immunoSEQ multiplex PCR; TCRdb's copy has only in-frame clones and lacks some. The profile covers hundreds of thousands of clones, with approximately 96% appearing a single time and around 0.29% taken by the ten largest. The chain joins TRBV10-3 to TRBJ2-7; 7 nucleotides align to TRBD1. The sequenced sample consisted of memory CD8+ T cells sorted from blood. The subset is: CD45RO+ cells pooled with CCR7-negative TemRA cells. The sequence was collected from a man younger than 45 in good health. The CDR3 loop is CAISGDRAAYEQYF. The CDR3 DNA reads as TGTGCCATCAGTGGAGACAGGGCTGCCTACGAGCAGTACTTC.